One TCR beta chain is described in this entry. Its antigen is not yet known. Qualities for individual bases were not recorded, and no much larger clone is one base off. V was cut back by 3 bases and J by 7 bases, leaving a gap of 15 bases between them. CDR1 is given as KGHSH and CDR2 as LQKENI, both from the germline V gene. The CDR3 measures 14 amino acids from cysteine to phenylalanine. Only CDR3 DNA is held: 42 bases, read in frame from base 1. Collaborating institutions collected whole blood in K2EDTA tubes following their own protocols. For TCRbeta analysis, collaborators shipped samples in one of three forms: frozen whole blood, isolated PBMCs, or DNA extracted from either of those sample types. These data come from a study of blood T cell repertoires in COVID-19 (dated by TCRdb to 2018 to 2020). With respect to the entire study: Collaborator samples came from the United States, Italy and Spain and covered acute and convalescent phases of COVID-19. Samples were obtained from the ongoing ImmuneRACE study (first 160 participants) and from approximately 1,200 subjects provided by 6 global collaborators. The repertoires were released in a freely available public database intended as a resource for research on the immune response to SARS-CoV-2. The sample metadata nearly always contained a de-identified subject ID, COVID-19 status, age in years and sex. The material from the prospective study consisted of cDNA or gDNA derived from T cells, B-cell-depleted T cells, or PBMCs. Where available, HLA class I and class II types were obtained from metadata supplied by the sample provider rather than from assay-based typing. The dataset comprised deeply sampled blood TCRbeta repertoires from subjects exposed to, actively infected with, or recovered from COVID-19. Study-wide conclusions, independent of this receptor: How much clinical and demographic metadata was included differed by source and by participant, and the metadata was provided uncurated.

TCRbeta CDR3 regions were amplified from genomic DNA by means of the immunoSEQ Assay, a bias-controlled multiplex PCR. The original methods were these. Within the assay, amplification of reference gene primers was used to estimate how many nucleated cells each sample contained. Sequence reads were collapsed and filtered to measure the absolute abundance of every unique TCRbeta CDR3 rearrangement. For each sample, productive Simpson clonality was calculated as the square root of Simpson's diversity index over productive rearrangements. The source is immuneACCESS, and TCRdb retained only in-frame sequences with V and J called. Part of the clones is not carried over; for the studies checked, unresolved V genes explain less than half of this, and the remainder is unexplained. V and J calls and clone size follow that table, whereas D and trimming were derived from the DNA. Present in this sample are 200,000 to 250,000 clones, 70% to 90% of which were seen just once. The ten largest clones capture around 1% of the sample.

The chain uses TRBV18 and TRBJ1-2; the D gene cannot be named for sure. The sequenced sample was peripheral blood. This sequence was found in a man in his forties with acute or convalescent COVID-19. The CDR3 amino acid sequence is: CASSPAPIEGGYTF. The DNA sequence reads TGTGCCAGCTCACCGGCACCGATAGAGGGTGGCTACACCTTC.